A single T cell receptor beta chain is shown here with its context. Its antigen is unidentified. The data belong to a study of identical twins. A universal primer site was incorporated via template switching, and the cDNA contained unique molecular identifiers. MiXCR, applied by TCRdb to the 5' RACE reads, yields one record per CDR3 protein. Here the sample spans roughly 750,000 distinct CDR3 sequences, 21% being singletons. Germline CDR1 and CDR2: SGHRS and YFSETQ. Trimming took off 4 bases at V and 2 bases at J, with 9 bases between the two ends. The CDR3 is 13 residues long. Findings and caveats of the study: Twins' surplus sharing was weaker for beta out-of-frame sequences. Among out-of-frame alpha sequences shared by twins, low generation probability occurred in excess.

This same sample was also part of a study on T cells expressing NK-cell markers. That work contributes: The leading position in the CD3+CD56-NKG2C+ fraction of a handful of donors also went to these clonotypes.

The sequence was obtained from a woman in her late teens or twenties in good health. Sequenced sample: PBMCs. The genes are TRBV5-1 and TRBJ1-2, with D unclear. The CDR3 nucleotides read TGCGCCAGCAGCGCCCAGGCCAACTATGGCTACACCTTC. This translates into CASSAQANYGYTF.